The 27 T cell receptor beta chains given below trace back to one sample, sequenced in a study of blood T cell repertoires in COVID-19. Libraries were prepared by immunoSEQ multiplex PCR; TCRdb keeps only in-frame clonotypes and omits some of them. Of tens of thousands of clones listed, 70% to 90% were seen once; the top ten hold 15% to 20%. The material sequenced was peripheral blood. The receptors here all came from a human donor in a cohort sampled during active COVID-19.

The J gene is TRBJ2-5, the V gene TRBV10-1; TRBD2 aligns across 11 bases. The CDR3 spans 15 residues. V shed 3 bases, J shed 9 bases, and the junction held 9 bases outside the gene matches. Germline CDR1 is WNHNN and CDR2 is SYGVQD (reference sequence). CDR3 amino acids: CASSEVAGGQGAQYF. The CDR3 nucleotides read TGCGCCAGCAGTGAAGTAGCGGGAGGGCAGGGGGCCCAGTACTTC.

The chain recombines TRBV11-3 with TRBJ1-1; 8 nucleotides agree with TRBD1. With V trimmed by 5 bases and J by 10 bases, 15 bases remained unmatched. This CDR3 has 15 residues. Germline V gene data show CDR1 as SGHNT and CDR2 as YENEEA. CDR3: CASSPSRTGWGRAFF. Here the CDR3 DNA reads TGTGCCAGCAGCCCTAGCCGGACAGGGTGGGGACGAGCTTTCTTT. Combining the CDR3 with reference TRBV11-3 and TRBJ1-1 gives the whole variable domain EAGVVQSPRYKIIEKKQPVAFWCNPISGHNTLYWYLQNLGQGPELLIRYENEEAVDDSQLPKDRFSAERLKGVDSTLKIQPAELGDSAVYLCASSPSRTGWGRAFFGQGTRLTVV.

The chain employs TRBV4-2 and TRBJ1-4, with 9 nucleotides matching TRBD1. CDR3 length equals 17 residues. With 2 bases clipped from V and 6 bases from J, the junction kept 10 bases outside the gene matches. CDR1 LGHNA and CDR2 YNFKEQ come from the germline V gene. The DNA for the CDR3 is TGTGCCAGCAGCCAACCGACAGGGGGGGGGCTATATGAAAAACTGTTTTTT. Its translation: CASSQPTGGGLYEKLFF.

The chain links TRBV28 to TRBJ2-3; D is possibly TRBD2 (5 bases). Trimming took off 11 bases at V and 2 bases at J, with 17 bases between the two ends. This CDR3 is 14 amino acids long. The germline gives CDR1 MDHEN, CDR2 SYDVKM. CDR3 bases: TGTGCCTCAGAGGGCGGAGGCCACACAGATACGCAGTATTTT. Encoded protein: CASEGGGHTDTQYF.

CDR3 sequence: CASRSRSMAQGGFETQYF. The CDR3 DNA sequence: TGTGCAAGTCGCTCTAGAAGTATGGCACAGGGTGGCTTTGAGACCCAGTACTTC. The V call is TRBV12-2, the J call TRBJ2-5; the table's D call, TRBD1, has no DNA check behind it. TRBV12-2 is a documented pseudogene. The CDR3 loop spans 18 amino acids.

The chain uses TRBV9 and TRBJ2-7; maybe TRBD1 (5 bases). Germline V gene data show CDR1 as SGDLS and CDR2 as YYNGEE. Trimming took off 0 bases at V and 6 bases at J, with 7 bases between the two ends. There are 12 residues in the CDR3. CDR3 residues: CASSVGTGEQYF. In DNA form, the CDR3 reads TGTGCCAGCAGCGTAGGAACAGGCGAGCAGTACTTC.

This clone was observed a single time. The genes are TRBV27 and TRBJ2-2; unclear D gene. CDR3 length: 12 amino acids. The germline V gene has CDR1 MNHEY and CDR2 SMNVEV (reference sequence). The V and J ends lost 1 base and 8 bases respectively, with 5 bases between them. Written as DNA, the CDR3 is TGTGCCAGCAGTTTATTATCGGGGGAGCTGTTTTTT. Protein sequence: CASSLLSGELFF.

This chain links TRBV5-4 with TRBJ2-7; TRBD1 aligns across 10 bases. V was clipped by 5 bases and J by 3 bases; unmatched bases: 14. CDR1 is SGHNT and CDR2 is YYREEE in the germline V gene (reference sequence). CDR3 length: 17 residues. The CDR3 here is CASRGWRADRGDYEQYF. Written as DNA, the CDR3 is TGTGCCAGCAGGGGGTGGAGGGCGGACAGGGGGGACTACGAGCAGTACTTC.

The chain links TRBV12-2 to TRBJ1-1. TRBV12-2 is assigned pseudogene status. This CDR3 is built from 14 residues. CDR3: CASRPLGGNTEAFF. The CDR3 DNA reads TGTGCAAGTCGCCCCCTTGGCGGTAACACTGAAGCTTTCTTT.

The rearrangement uses TRBV7-9 and TRBJ2-3, with 9 bases aligning to TRBD1. V was clipped by 7 bases and J by 3 bases; unmatched bases: 5. Germline CDR1 reads SEHNR; CDR2 reads FQNEAQ (reference sequence). The CDR3 has 14 amino acids. The CDR3 DNA reads TGTGCCAGCAACCAGGGACAGGGTACAGATACGCAGTATTTT. This sequence encodes CASNQGQGTDTQYF.

The chain couples TRBV19 to TRBJ2-7; 8 bases match TRBD2. J lost 7 bases, V lost 7 bases, and 12 bases had no gene match. This CDR3 is 14 amino acids long. Germline V lookup: CDR1 LNHDA, CDR2 SQIVND (reference sequence). CDR3 sequence reads: CASKTAGDPGEQYF. CDR3 DNA: TGTGCCAGTAAGACAGCGGGGGACCCCGGGGAGCAGTACTTC.

This clone is a singleton in its sample. This chain uses TRBV5-5 with TRBJ2-7; the match to TRBD1 covers 9 bases. There are 17 residues in the CDR3. The germline gives CDR1 SGHKS, CDR2 YYEKEE (reference sequence). V shed 1 base and J 0 bases; nucleotides not matched to a gene: 8. DNA of the CDR3: TGTGCCAGCAGCTTGAAAAGGACAGGGGCCTCCTCCTACGAGCAGTACTTC. Encoded protein: CASSLKRTGASSYEQYF. Complete variable domain (other parts from reference TRBV5-5 and TRBJ2-7): DAGVTQSPTHLIKTRGQQVTLRCSPISGHKSVSWYQQVLGQGPQFIFQYYEKEERGRGNFPDRFSARQFPNYSSELNVNALLLGDSALYLCASSLKRTGASSYEQYFGPGTRLTVT.

V gene TRBV7-8 combines with J gene TRBJ2-1; TRBD2 is a possible D gene (6 bases). Deletions cut 3 bases from V and 5 bases from J, with 11 bases between. This CDR3 comprises 14 residues. From germline, CDR1 is SGHVS and CDR2 FQNEAQ. The CDR3 region has the DNA TGTGCCAGCAGCTTTGCGGGAACGGACAATGAGCAGTTCTTC. Amino acid sequence: CASSFAGTDNEQFF. The variable domain in full, completed from reference TRBV7-8 and TRBJ2-1, reads GAGVSQSPRYKVAKRGQDVALRCDPISGHVSLFWYQQALGQGPEFLTYFQNEAQLDKSGLPSDRFFAERPEGSVSTLKIQRTQQEDSAVYLCASSFAGTDNEQFFGPGTRLTVL.

The rearrangement joins TRBV7-2 to TRBJ2-7, with a tentative D call TRBD2 (5 bases). The CDR3 loop spans 12 amino acids. V was trimmed by 5 bases and J by 4 bases, leaving 9 bases between them. Germline V CDR1 and CDR2: SGHTA, FQGNSA. The CDR3 reads CASSPSGYEQYF. The CDR3 nucleotides are TGTGCCAGCAGCCCCTCGGGGTACGAGCAGTACTTC.

This rearrangement joins TRBV7-9 to TRBJ2-7, with a possible D match to TRBD1 (6 bases). The CDR3 runs 16 residues. The ends were cut back, 4 bases at V and 0 bases at J, with 16 bases in the middle. Germline V lookup: CDR1 SEHNR, CDR2 FQNEAQ (reference sequence). The CDR3 protein is CASSSAAVTGSYEQYF. CDR3 bases: TGTGCCAGCAGCTCCGCCGCGGTGACAGGCTCCTACGAGCAGTACTTC. The whole variable domain, filled in from reference TRBV7-9 and TRBJ2-7, reads DTGVSQNPRHKITKRGQNVTFRCDPISEHNRLYWYRQTLGQGPEFLTYFQNEAQLEKSRLLSDRFSAERPKGSFSTLEIQRTEQGDSAMYLCASSSAAVTGSYEQYFGPGTRLTVT.

The V call is TRBV6-2 or TRBV6-3, the J call TRBJ1-2; D unresolved. V was shortened by 6 bases and J by 3 bases, with 14 bases between the two germline ends. This CDR3 spans 14 amino acids. The germline V gene encodes CDR1 MNHEY and CDR2 SVGEGT. CDR3 loop: CASSRRWQDYGYTF. CDR3 in DNA: TGTGCCAGCAGCCGTCGATGGCAGGACTATGGCTACACCTTC.

This sequence joins TRBV28 and TRBJ1-3, with 8 bases matching TRBD1. CDR1 is MDHEN and CDR2 is SYDVKM in the germline V gene. The V gene end was trimmed by 5 bases and the J gene end by 0 bases; junction bases not matched to a gene: 9. The CDR3 runs 17 residues. CDR3 residues: CASSIRTGPSSGNTIYF. The CDR3, as DNA: TGTGCCAGCAGTATCAGGACAGGGCCAAGCTCTGGAAACACCATATATTTT.

V is TRBV30 and J is TRBJ2-7, with a tentative D call TRBD2 (7 bases). V shed 6 bases and J shed 5 bases, with 20 bases lying between them. The CDR3 is made up of 14 amino acids. Germline V CDR1 and CDR2: GTSNPN, SVGIG (reference sequence). This CDR3 is CACRAGAGVDEQYF. As DNA, the CDR3 is TGTGCCTGCCGGGCAGGGGCGGGAGTGGACGAGCAGTACTTC. The complete variable domain, with remaining parts taken from reference TRBV30 and TRBJ2-7, reads SQTIHQWPATLVQPVGSPLSLECTVEGTSNPNLYWYRQAAGRGLQLLFYSVGIGQISSEVPQNLSASRPQDRQFILSSKKLLLSDSGFYLCACRAGAGVDEQYFGPGTRLTVT.

The chain carries TRBV13 and TRBJ1-3; tentatively, D is TRBD1 (5 bases). V was pared by 5 bases and J by 4 bases, with 12 bases between. Germline lookup yields CDR1 PRHDT and CDR2 FYEKMQ (reference sequence). The CDR3 is 14 amino acids. CDR3 bases: TGTGCCAGCAGCACGCGGGACGGAGGAAACACCATATATTTT. It is translated as CASSTRDGGNTIYF.

The CDR3 nucleotides are TGTGCCACCAGCAGAGATAGAGAGGGAGATCAGCCCCAGCATTTT. As protein: CATSRDREGDQPQHF. The chain is built from TRBV15 and TRBJ1-5; D is uncertain. The CDR3 has 15 amino acids. Germline CDR1 and CDR2: LNHNV and YYDKDF (reference sequence). The germline V and J ends were trimmed by 0 bases and 5 bases, with 11 bases remaining between them. The full variable domain, with the rest looked up from reference TRBV15 and TRBJ1-5, is DAMVIQNPRYQVTQFGKPVTLSCSQTLNHNVMYWYQQKSSQAPKLLFHYYDKDFNNEADTPDNFQSRRPNTSFCFLDIRSPGLGDTAMYLCATSRDREGDQPQHFGDGTRLSIL.

V and J are TRBV5-1 and TRBJ1-1; 9 bases agree with TRBD1. The CDR3 runs 14 residues. J gave up 0 bases and V 7 bases, and 4 bases lay outside the gene matches. CDR1 and CDR2 (germline): SGHRS, YFSETQ. CDR3 nucleotide sequence: TGCGCCAGCTTCGGACAGGGGATGAACACTGAAGCTTTCTTT. Translating it yields CASFGQGMNTEAFF.

The chain joins TRBV21-1 to TRBJ2-3; TRBD1 is the table's D call and was not checked against the DNA. TRBV21-1 is tagged as a pseudogene. This CDR3 comprises 15 residues. The CDR3 DNA sequence: TGTGCCTGCCGCAAAAGGGTACAGGGGGCAGATACGCAGTATTTT. Translation: CACRKRVQGADTQYF.

CDR3 nucleotides: TGCGCCAGCAGCTTGGGAGACAGGGTGGCACCCCTCCACTTT. This translates into CASSLGDRVAPLHF. The chain carries TRBV5-1 and TRBJ1-6; the match to TRBD1 covers 7 bases. CDR3 length equals 14 residues. Unmatched junction bases numbered 5, after V lost 0 bases and J lost 11 bases. CDR1 is SGHRS and CDR2 is YFSETQ in the germline V gene.

This chain connects TRBV5-1 to TRBJ2-3; TRBD2 is a possible D gene (6 bases). Trimming took off 2 bases at V and 4 bases at J, with 14 bases between the two ends. Germline lookup yields CDR1 SGHRS and CDR2 YFSETQ. The CDR3 contains 15 residues. The CDR3 DNA is TGCGCCAGCAGCTTCCGGGACGGGAGCGCAGATACGCAGTATTTT. Protein product: CASSFRDGSADTQYF.

The chain uses TRBV5-5 and TRBJ1-5; a possible D gene is TRBD1 (6 bases). The germline V gene encodes CDR1 SGHKS and CDR2 YYEKEE (reference sequence). V was clipped by 5 bases and J by 0 bases, with 12 bases between them. This CDR3 has 15 amino acids. CDR3 DNA sequence: TGTGCCAGCAGAAGACAGGCTGATAGCAATCAGCCCCAGCATTTT. Translated, it gives CASRRQADSNQPQHF.

CDR3 sequence: CASSQVSGGARTETQYF. DNA for the CDR3: TGTGCCAGCAGCCAAGTTAGCGGGGGGGCGAGGACGGAGACCCAGTACTTC. This chain joins TRBV4-2 and TRBJ2-5; 11 bases map to TRBD2. V was clipped by 1 base and J by 5 bases; unmatched bases: 9. CDR1 and CDR2 (germline): LGHNA, YNFKEQ. The CDR3 is 17 residues long.

This clone has only one observation. V and J are TRBV6-2 or TRBV6-3 and TRBJ2-2, with 11 bases matching TRBD2. This CDR3 is 14 amino acids long. Germline V gene data show CDR1 as MNHEY and CDR2 as SVGEGT. V was pared by 6 bases and J by 7 bases, with 4 bases of the junction left unmatched. The CDR3 here is CASSLGLAGGELFF. The CDR3 nucleotides are TGTGCCAGCAGCCTCGGACTAGCGGGCGGGGAGCTGTTTTTT.